This TCR beta chain stems from a study of CD8+CD57+ T cells in acquired aplastic anemia (dated by TCRdb to about 2018). Concerning the study at large: DNA extracted from sorted CD4+ and CD8+ cells had a mean of around 3 ug, with a range of about 0.19 to 30 ug. Mean read counts for healthy donor samples were 10 million to 10.8 million for CD4+ cells and 11.0 million for CD8+ cells. Paper-wide results and their limitations: Although 25 to 30 CD8+ CDR3 sequences were shared by patients and controls, these sequences appeared highly expressed in patients and within the immunodominant clones of patients. Between patients and healthy controls, no significant difference in CD8+ Simpson's diversity was found (P=0.060).

The germline V gene gives CDR1 as ENHRY and CDR2 as SYGVKD. Compared with germline, V lacks 10 bases and J lacks 3 bases; bases without a gene match: 6. From cysteine to phenylalanine, the CDR3 is 12 amino acids long. The DNA shown is the 36-base CDR3, in frame from base 1. Points on this clonotype: The antigen this receptor binds is unknown. The sample holds no much larger clone one base away, and base qualities are not on file.

Profiling of TCR beta VDJ combinations and CDR3 sequences used genomic DNA as the template. TCR repertoire sequencing was run on an Illumina HiSeq 2000. In the original analysis: Repertoires were assessed using TRBV/TRBJ rearrangement plots, CDR3 size and DJ length profiles, and Simpson's diversity index. The immunodominant clone was defined as the most abundant DNA sequence in deep sequencing data. CDR3 amino acid sequences were screened for sharing across subjects and compared with published repertoires and the VDJdb database. TCRdb trimmed public reads at Q25 via fastp, called clones via MiXCR and kept in-frame beta chains. Each record represents a unique CDR3 protein, reported with the most common genes and DNA among its rows. These V and J calls are TCRdb output, not the study's own analysis. A total of around 170,000 distinct CDR3 sequences appear in this sample, 55% to 80% of them only once. 45% of the sample rests with the top ten.

TCR repertoires of sorted CD4+ and CD8+ blood T cells from severe aplastic anemia patients and healthy subjects were deep-sequenced in the study. Ficoll-Paque density gradient centrifugation was used to isolate peripheral blood mononuclear cells. Before DNA extraction, CD4+ and CD8+ T cells were sorted with FACS or magnetic beads. Source material: sorted CD4+, CD8+, or CD8+CD57+ T cells (not recorded which) from PBMCs. The source of this sequence is a human donor in good health. The rearranged chain carries TRBV10-3 and TRBJ2-7, with 7 bases aligning to TRBD1. The nucleotides are TGTGCCACCCGACAGGGTCTCTACGAGCAGTACTTC. Its protein product is CATRQGLYEQYF.